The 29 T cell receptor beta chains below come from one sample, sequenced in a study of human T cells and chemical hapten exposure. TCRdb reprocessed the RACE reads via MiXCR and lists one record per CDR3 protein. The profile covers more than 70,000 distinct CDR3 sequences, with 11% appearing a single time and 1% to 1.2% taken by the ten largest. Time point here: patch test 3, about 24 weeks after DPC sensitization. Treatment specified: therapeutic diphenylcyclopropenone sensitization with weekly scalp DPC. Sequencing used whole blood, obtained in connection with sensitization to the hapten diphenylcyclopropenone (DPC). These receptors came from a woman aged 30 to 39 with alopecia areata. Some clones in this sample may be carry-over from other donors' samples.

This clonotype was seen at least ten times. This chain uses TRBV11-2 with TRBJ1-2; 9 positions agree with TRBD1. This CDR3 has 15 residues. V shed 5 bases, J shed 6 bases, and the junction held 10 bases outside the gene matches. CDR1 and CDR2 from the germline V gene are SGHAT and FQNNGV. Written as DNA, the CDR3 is TGTGCCAGCAGCCCAATTTCCGGGACAGGGAATGGCTACACCTTC. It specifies CASSPISGTGNGYTF.

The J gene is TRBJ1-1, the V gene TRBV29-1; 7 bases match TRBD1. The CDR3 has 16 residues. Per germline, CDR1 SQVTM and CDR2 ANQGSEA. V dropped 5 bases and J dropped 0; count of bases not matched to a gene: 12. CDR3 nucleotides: TGCAGCGTTTGGTGGAATCGGGACAGAATGAACACTGAAGCTTTCTTT. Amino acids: CSVWWNRDRMNTEAFF.

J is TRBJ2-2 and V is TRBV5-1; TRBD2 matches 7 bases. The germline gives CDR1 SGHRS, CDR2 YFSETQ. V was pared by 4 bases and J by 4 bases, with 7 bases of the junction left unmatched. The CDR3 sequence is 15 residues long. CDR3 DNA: TGCGCCAGCAGCCCCTCGGCTAGCGGCACCGGGGAGCTGTTTTTT. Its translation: CASSPSASGTGELFF. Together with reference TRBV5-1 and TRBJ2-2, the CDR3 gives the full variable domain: KAGVTQTPRYLIKTRGQQVTLSCSPISGHRSVSWYQQTPGQGLQFLFEYFSETQRNKGNFPGRFSGRQFSNSRSEMNVSTLELGDSALYLCASSPSASGTGELFFGEGSRLTVL.

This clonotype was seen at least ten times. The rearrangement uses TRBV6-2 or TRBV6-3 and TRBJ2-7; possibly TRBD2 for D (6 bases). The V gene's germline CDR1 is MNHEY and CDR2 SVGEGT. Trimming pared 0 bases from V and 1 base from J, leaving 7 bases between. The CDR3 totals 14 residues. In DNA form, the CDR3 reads TGTGCCAGCAGTTACTCGGGGGGATCCTACGAGCAGTACTTC. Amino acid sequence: CASSYSGGSYEQYF.

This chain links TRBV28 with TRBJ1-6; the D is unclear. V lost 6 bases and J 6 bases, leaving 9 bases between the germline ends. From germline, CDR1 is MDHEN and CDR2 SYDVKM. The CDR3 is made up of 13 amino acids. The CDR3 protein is CASSPAPNSPLHF. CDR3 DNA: TGTGCCAGCAGCCCCGCACCTAATTCACCCCTCCACTTT.

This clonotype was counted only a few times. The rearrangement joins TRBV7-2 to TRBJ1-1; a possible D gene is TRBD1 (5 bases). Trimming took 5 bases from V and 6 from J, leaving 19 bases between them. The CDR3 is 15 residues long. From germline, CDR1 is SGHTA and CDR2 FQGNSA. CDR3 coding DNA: TGTGCCAGCAGCCCGTATCGAGCGGGGGGGGCTGAAGCTTTCTTT. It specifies CASSPYRAGGAEAFF.

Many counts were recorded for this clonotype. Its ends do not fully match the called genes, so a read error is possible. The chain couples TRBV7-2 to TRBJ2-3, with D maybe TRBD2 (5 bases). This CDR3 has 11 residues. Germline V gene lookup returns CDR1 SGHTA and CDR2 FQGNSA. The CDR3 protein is CASSPGSWPTF. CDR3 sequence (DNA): TGTGCCAGCAGCCCGGGGTCCTGGCCGACTTTT.

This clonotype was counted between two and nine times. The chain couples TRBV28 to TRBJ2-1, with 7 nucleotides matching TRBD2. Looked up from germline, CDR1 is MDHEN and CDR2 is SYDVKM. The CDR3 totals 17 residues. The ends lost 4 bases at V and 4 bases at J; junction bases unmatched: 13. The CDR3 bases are TGTGCCAGCAGTTCACGCTTGGCTAGCGGAACGTACAATGAGCAGTTCTTC. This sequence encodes CASSSRLASGTYNEQFF.

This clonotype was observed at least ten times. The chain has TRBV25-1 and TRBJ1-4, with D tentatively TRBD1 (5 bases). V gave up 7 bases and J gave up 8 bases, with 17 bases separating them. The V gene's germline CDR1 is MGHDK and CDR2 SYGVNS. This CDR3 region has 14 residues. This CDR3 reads CASTDRDEVEKLFF. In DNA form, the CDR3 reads TGTGCCAGCACCGACCGGGACGAGGTAGAAAAACTGTTTTTT.

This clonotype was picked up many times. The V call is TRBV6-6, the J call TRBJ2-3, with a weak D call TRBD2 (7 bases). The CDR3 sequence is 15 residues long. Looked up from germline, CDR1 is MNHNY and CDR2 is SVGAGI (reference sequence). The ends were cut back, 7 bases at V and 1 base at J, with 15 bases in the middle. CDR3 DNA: TGTGCCAGCACTCCCTGGGGGGGCGGCACAGATACGCAGTATTTT. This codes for CASTPWGGGTDTQYF.

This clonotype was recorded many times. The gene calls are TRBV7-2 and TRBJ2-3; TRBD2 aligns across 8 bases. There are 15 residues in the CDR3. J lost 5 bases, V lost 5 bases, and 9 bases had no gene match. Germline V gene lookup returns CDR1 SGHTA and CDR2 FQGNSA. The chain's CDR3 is CASSRTSGAGDTQYF. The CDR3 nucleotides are TGTGCCAGCAGCAGAACTAGCGGAGCAGGAGATACGCAGTATTTT.

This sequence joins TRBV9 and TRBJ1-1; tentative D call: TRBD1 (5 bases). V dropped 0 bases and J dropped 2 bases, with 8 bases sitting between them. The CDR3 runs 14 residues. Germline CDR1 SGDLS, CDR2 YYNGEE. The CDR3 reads CASSVAGINTEAFF. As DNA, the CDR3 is TGTGCCAGCAGCGTAGCAGGGATTAACACTGAAGCTTTCTTT.

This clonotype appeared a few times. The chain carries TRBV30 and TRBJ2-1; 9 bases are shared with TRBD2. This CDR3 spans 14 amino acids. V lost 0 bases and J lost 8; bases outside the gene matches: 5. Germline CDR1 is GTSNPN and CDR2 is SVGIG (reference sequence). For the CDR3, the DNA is TGTGCCTGGAGTGTTATTAGCGGGAGACATGAGCAGTTCTTC. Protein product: CAWSVISGRHEQFF.

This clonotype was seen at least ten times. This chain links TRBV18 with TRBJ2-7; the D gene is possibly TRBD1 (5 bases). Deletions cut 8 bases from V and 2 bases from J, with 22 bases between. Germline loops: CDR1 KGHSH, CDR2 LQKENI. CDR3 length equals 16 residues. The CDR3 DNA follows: TGTGCCAGCCACCACCTCCGTGCCCAAGGGGCCTACGAGCAGTACGTC. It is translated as CASHHLRAQGAYEQYV.

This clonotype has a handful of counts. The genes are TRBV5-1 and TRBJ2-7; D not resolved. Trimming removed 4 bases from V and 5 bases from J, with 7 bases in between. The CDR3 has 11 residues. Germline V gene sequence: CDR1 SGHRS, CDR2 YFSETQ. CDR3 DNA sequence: TGCGCCAGCAGCGTAAGAGACGAGCAGTACTTC. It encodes CASSVRDEQYF.

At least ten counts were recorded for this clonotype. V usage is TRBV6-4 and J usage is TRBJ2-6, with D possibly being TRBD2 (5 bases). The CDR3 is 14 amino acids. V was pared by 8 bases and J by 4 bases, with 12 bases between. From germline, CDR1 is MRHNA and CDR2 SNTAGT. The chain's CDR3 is CASRNTGGANVLTF. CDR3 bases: TGTGCCAGCCGGAACACGGGGGGGGCCAACGTCCTGACTTTC.

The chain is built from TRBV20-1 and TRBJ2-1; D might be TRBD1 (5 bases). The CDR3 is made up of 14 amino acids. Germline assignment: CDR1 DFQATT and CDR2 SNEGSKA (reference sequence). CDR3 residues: CRARGKSSYNEQFF. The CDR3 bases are TGCAGGGCAAGGGGTAAAAGCTCCTACAATGAGCAGTTCTTC.

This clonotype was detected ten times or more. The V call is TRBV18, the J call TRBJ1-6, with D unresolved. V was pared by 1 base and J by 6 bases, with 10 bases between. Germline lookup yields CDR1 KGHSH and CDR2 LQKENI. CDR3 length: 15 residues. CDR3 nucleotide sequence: TGTGCCAGCTCACCACAAGGGCAGACTAATTCACCCCTCCACTTT. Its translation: CASSPQGQTNSPLHF. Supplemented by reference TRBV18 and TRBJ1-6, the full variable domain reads NAGVMQNPRHLVRRRGQEARLRCSPMKGHSHVYWYRQLPEEGLKFMVYLQKENIIDESGMPKERFSAEFPKEGPSILRIQQVVRGDSAAYFCASSPQGQTNSPLHFGNGTRLTVT.

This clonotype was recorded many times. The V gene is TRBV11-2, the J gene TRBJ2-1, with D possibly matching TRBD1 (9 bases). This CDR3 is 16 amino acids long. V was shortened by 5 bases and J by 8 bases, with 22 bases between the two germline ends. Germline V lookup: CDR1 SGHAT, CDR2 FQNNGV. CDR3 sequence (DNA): TGTGCCAGCAGCCAATTAGCGGGACAGGGATTTTATGAGCAGTTCTTC. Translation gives CASSQLAGQGFYEQFF.

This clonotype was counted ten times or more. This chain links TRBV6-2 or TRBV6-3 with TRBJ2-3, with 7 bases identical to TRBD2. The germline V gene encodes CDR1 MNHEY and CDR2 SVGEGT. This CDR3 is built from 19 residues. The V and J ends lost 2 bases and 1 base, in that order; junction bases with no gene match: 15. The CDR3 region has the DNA TGTGCCAGCAGTTACCAACCATTCTCGGCGGGAGAGGGCACAGATACGCAGTATTTT. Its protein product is CASSYQPFSAGEGTDTQYF.

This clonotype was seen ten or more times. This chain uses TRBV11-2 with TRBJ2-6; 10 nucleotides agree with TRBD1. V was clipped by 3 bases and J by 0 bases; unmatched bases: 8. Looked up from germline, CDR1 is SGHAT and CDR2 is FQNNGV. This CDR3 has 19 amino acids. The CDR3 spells CASSFPKGQGSSGANVLTF. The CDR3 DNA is TGTGCCAGCAGCTTTCCCAAGGGACAGGGGAGCTCTGGGGCCAACGTCCTGACTTTC.

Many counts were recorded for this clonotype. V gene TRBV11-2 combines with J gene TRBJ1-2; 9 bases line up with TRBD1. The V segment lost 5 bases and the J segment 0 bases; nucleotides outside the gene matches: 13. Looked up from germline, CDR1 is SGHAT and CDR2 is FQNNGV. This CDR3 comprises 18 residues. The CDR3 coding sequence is TGTGCCAGCAGCCACATGGGGACAGGGCCCCTAGCTAACTATGGCTACACCTTC. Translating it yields CASSHMGTGPLANYGYTF.

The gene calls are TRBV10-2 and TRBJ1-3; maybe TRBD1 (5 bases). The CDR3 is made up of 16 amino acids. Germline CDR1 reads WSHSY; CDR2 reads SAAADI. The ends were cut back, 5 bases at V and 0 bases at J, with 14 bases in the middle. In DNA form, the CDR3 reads TGCGCCAGCAGTTTCCGTGGGACCTTCTCTGGAAACACCATATATTTT. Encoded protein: CASSFRGTFSGNTIYF.

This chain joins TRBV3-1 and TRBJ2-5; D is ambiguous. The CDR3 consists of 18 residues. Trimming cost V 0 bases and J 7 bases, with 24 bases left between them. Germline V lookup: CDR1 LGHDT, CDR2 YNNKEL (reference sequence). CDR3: CASSQESGSSGRVGTQYF. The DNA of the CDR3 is TGTGCCAGCAGCCAAGAAAGTGGGTCCAGTGGGCGAGTTGGGACCCAGTACTTC.

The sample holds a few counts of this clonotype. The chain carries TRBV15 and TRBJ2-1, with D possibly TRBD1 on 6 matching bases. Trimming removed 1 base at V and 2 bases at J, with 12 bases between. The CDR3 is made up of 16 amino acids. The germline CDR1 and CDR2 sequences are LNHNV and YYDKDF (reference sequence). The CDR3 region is CATSRVGRGPYNEQFF. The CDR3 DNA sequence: TGTGCCACCAGCAGAGTAGGCAGGGGACCCTACAATGAGCAGTTCTTC.

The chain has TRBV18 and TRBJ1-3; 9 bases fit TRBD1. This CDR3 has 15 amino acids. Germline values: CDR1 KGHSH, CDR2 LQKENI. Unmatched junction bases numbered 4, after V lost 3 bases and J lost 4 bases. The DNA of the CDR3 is TGTGCCAGCTCACCTACAGGGGGCTCCGGAAACACCATATATTTT. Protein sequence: CASSPTGGSGNTIYF.

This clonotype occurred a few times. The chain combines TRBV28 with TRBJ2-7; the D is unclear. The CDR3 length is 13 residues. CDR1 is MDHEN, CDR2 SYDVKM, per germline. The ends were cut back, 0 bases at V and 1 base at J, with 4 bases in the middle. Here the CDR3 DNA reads TGTGCCAGCAGTTTATGGTCATCCTACGAGCAGTACGTC. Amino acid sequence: CASSLWSSYEQYV.

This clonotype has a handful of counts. CDR3 protein: CASSQVKPGSGANVLTF. CDR3 bases: TGTGCCAGCAGCCAAGTTAAGCCAGGGTCTGGGGCCAACGTCCTGACTTTC. This chain links TRBV14 with TRBJ2-6; D might be TRBD1 (5 bases). The CDR3 spans 17 residues. Trimming removed 1 base from V and 1 base from J, with 11 bases in between. Germline CDR1 and CDR2: SGHDN and FVKESK.

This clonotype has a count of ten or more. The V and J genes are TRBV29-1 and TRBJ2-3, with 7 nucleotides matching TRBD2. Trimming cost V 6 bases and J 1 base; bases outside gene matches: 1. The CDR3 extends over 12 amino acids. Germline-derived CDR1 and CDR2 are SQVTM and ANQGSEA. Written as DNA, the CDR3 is TGCAGCGTAGGACTAGGCACAGATACGCAGTATTTT. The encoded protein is CSVGLGTDTQYF.